This TCR beta chain was obtained from a study of Ad26.COV2.S vaccination and SARS-CoV-2 variants. Method: immunoSEQ multiplex PCR; TCRdb's copy keeps in-frame clones and lacks some. The sample yields fewer than 900,000 clones, 89% seen once. From germline, CDR1 is MNHEY and CDR2 SVGAGI. Trimming stripped 2 bases from V and 7 bases from J, with 8 bases between. This CDR3 contains 12 residues. Treatment here: about 20 received Ad26.COV2.S at low or high dose, single or two shots; about 5 received placebo; per-sample allocation not given. Sampling occurred on day 63 after the first vaccine or placebo injection. On this clone itself: Other nucleotide sequences from this sample produce the same CDR3.

V gene TRBV6-5 combines with J gene TRBJ1-1; D is uncertain. The clonotype originates from a person between 18 and 60 years old who received the Ad26.COV2.S COVID-19 vaccine or a placebo. This specimen consisted of peripheral blood, obtained in a trial of Ad26.COV2.S vaccine versus placebo. The CDR3 reads CASSYGGGEAFF. In DNA form, the CDR3 reads TGTGCCAGCAGTTACGGAGGTGGTGAAGCTTTCTTT.